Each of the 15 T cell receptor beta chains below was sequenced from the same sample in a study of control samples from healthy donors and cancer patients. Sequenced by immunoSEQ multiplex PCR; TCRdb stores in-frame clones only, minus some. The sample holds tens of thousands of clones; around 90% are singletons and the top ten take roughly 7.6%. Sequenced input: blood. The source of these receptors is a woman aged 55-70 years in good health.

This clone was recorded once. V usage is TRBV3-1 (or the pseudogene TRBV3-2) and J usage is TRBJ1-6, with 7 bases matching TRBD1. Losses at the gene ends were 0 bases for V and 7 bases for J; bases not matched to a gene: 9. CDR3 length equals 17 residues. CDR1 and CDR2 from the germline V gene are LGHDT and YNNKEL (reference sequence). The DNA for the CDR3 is TGTGCCAGCAGCCAAGAAACTGGCAGGGGGTGGAATTCACCCCTCCACTTT. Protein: CASSQETGRGWNSPLHF.

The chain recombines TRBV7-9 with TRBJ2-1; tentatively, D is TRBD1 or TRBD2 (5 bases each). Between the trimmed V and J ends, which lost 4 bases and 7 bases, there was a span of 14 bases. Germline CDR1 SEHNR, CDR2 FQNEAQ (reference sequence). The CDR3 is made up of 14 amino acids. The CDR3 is CASSSGTERNEQFF. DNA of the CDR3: TGTGCCAGCAGCTCGGGGACCGAAAGAAATGAGCAGTTCTTC.

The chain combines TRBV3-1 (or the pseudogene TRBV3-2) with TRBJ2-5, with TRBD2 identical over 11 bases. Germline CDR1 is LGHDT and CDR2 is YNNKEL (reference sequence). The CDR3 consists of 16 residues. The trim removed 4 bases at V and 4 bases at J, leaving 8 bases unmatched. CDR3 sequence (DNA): TGTGCCAGCAGCCCCCCGACTAGCGGGGTCCCAGAGACCCAGTACTTC. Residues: CASSPPTSGVPETQYF.

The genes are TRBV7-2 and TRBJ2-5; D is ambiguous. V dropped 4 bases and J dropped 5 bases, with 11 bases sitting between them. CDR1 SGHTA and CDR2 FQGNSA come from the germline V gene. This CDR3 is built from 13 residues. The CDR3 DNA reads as TGTGCCAGCAGCTCTACGAGAAGCGAGACCCAGTACTTC. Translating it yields CASSSTRSETQYF.

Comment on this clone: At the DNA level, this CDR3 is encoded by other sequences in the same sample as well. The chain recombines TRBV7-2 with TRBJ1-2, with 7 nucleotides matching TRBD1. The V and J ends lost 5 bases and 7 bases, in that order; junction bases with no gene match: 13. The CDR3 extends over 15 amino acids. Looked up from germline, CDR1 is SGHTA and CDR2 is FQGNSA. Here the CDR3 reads CASSPAGGGRGGYTF. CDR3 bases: TGTGCCAGCAGCCCTGCAGGGGGAGGGAGGGGTGGCTACACCTTC.

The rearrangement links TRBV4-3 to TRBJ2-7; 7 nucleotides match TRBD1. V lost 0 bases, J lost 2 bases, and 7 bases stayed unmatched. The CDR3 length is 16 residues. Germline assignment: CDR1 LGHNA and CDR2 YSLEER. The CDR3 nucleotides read TGCGCCAGCAGCCAAGATCCTCTCACAGGGGCCTACGAGCAGTACTTC. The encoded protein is CASSQDPLTGAYEQYF.

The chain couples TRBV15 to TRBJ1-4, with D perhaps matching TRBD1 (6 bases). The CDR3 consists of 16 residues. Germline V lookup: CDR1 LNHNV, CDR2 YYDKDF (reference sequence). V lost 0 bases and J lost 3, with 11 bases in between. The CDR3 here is CATSRDGAGANEKLFF. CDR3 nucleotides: TGTGCCACCAGCAGAGATGGGGCAGGGGCTAATGAAAAACTGTTTTTT.

The DNA for the CDR3 is TGTGCCAGCAGCTTAGTTCGGGCAGGGTCCTACAATGAGCAGTTCTTC. Its translation is CASSLVRAGSYNEQFF. The chain recombines TRBV7-9 with TRBJ2-1; D may be TRBD1 (5 bases). Germline CDR1 and CDR2: SEHNR and FQNEAQ (reference sequence). The V gene lost 1 base and the J gene lost 1 base, with 11 bases spanning the gap. The CDR3 is 16 residues long.

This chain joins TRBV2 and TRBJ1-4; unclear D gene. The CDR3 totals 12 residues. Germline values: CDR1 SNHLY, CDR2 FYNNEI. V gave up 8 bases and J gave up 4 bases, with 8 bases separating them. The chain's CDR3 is CASGMDNEKLFF. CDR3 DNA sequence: TGTGCCAGCGGAATGGATAATGAAAAACTGTTTTTT. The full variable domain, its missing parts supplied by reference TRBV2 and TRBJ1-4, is EPEVTQTPSHQVTQMGQEVILRCVPISNHLYFYWYRQILGQKVEFLVSFYNNEISEKSEIFDDQFSVERPDGSNFTLKIRSTKLEDSAMYFCASGMDNEKLFFGSGTQLSVL.

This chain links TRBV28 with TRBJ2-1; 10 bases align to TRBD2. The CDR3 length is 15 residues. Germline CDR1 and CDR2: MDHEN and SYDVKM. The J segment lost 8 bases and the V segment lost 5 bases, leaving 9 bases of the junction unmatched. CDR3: CASSLSGRAHHEQFF. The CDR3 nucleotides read TGTGCCAGCAGTCTGAGCGGGAGGGCCCATCATGAGCAGTTCTTC.

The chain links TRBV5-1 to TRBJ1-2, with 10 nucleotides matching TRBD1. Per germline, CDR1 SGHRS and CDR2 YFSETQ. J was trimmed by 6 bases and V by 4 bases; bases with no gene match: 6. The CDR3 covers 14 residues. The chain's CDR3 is CASSLDRGQNGYTF. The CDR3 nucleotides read TGCGCCAGCAGCCTTGACAGGGGGCAAAATGGCTACACCTTC.

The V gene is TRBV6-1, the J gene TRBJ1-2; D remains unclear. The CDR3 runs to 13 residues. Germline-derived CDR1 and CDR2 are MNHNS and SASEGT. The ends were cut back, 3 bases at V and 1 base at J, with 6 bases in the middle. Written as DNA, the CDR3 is TGTGCCAGCAGTGAGGGAATTAACTATGGCTACACCTTC. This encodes CASSEGINYGYTF.

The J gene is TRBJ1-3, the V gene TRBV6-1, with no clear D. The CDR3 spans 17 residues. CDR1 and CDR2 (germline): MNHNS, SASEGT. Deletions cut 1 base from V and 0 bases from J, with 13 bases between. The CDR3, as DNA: TGTGCCAGCAGTGAAGGCCTTTGGGAGGCCTCTGGAAACACCATATATTTT. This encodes CASSEGLWEASGNTIYF.

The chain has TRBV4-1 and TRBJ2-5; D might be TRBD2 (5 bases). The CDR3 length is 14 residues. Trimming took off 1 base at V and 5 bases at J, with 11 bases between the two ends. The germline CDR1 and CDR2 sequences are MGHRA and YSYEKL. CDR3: CASSQVAPGETQYF. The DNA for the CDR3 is TGCGCCAGCAGCCAAGTTGCGCCGGGGGAGACCCAGTACTTC.

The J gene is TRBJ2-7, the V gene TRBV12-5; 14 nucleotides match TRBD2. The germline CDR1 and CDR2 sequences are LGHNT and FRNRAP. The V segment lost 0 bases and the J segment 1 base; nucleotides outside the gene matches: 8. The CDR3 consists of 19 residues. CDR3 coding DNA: TGTGCTAGTGGTTTGGTACGACAGGGACTAGCGGGGGATTCCTACGAGCAGTACTTC. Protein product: CASGLVRQGLAGDSYEQYF.